A single sample is the source of the 29 T cell receptor beta chains below, sequenced in a study of T cell changes during pregnancy in multiple sclerosis. TCRdb's copy holds only in-frame clones and misses some; the assay was immunoSEQ multiplex PCR. The sample yields tens of thousands of clones, under 90% seen once. The sample here was peripheral blood, taken after pregnancy. The receptor source for this set is a female donor in good health, enrolled as a control in a pregnancy study.

This chain uses TRBV2 with TRBJ2-3; 10 positions match TRBD1. The germline gives CDR1 SNHLY, CDR2 FYNNEI. The CDR3 is made up of 15 amino acids. Unmatched junction bases numbered 2, after V lost 3 bases and J lost 2 bases. Here the CDR3 DNA reads TGTGCCAGCAGTGACGACAGGGGGCCCACAGATACGCAGTATTTT. It codes for CASSDDRGPTDTQYF.

The genes are TRBV5-4 and TRBJ1-2; TRBD1 aligns across 8 bases. The CDR3 is made up of 15 amino acids. V shed 3 bases, J shed 4 bases, and the junction held 8 bases outside the gene matches. CDR1 is SGHNT, CDR2 YYREEE, per germline (reference sequence). CDR3 in amino acids: CASSYLGTGLYGYTF. The CDR3 bases are TGTGCCAGCAGCTACCTCGGGACAGGCCTCTATGGCTACACCTTC.

The chain combines TRBV5-1 with TRBJ2-7; 7 bases align to TRBD1. The ends lost 4 bases at V and 4 bases at J; junction bases unmatched: 8. The germline CDR1 and CDR2 sequences are SGHRS and YFSETQ. The CDR3 sequence is 14 residues long. The CDR3 nucleotides are TGCGCCAGCAGCGTACAGGGGTCCCCTTACGAGCAGTACTTC. Protein: CASSVQGSPYEQYF.

The V call is TRBV5-5, the J call TRBJ2-5; D possibly corresponds to TRBD1 (5 bases). Germline CDR1 reads SGHKS; CDR2 reads YYEKEE (reference sequence). V was trimmed by 1 base and J by 1 base, leaving 8 bases between them. The CDR3 loop spans 14 amino acids. This CDR3 is CASSLYRGQETQYF. DNA of the CDR3: TGTGCCAGCAGCTTGTATAGGGGCCAAGAGACCCAGTACTTC.

The rearrangement joins TRBV15 to TRBJ2-7, with 11 bases matching TRBD2. V lost 5 bases and J lost 2; bases outside the gene matches: 8. Germline V lookup: CDR1 LNHNV, CDR2 YYDKDF (reference sequence). This CDR3 contains 16 residues. CDR3 sequence (DNA): TGTGCCACCAGCGGTTCTAGCGGGAGGTTCCCCTACGAGCAGTACTTC. Protein: CATSGSSGRFPYEQYF.

This clone has just one count. This chain joins TRBV15 and TRBJ2-5; 7 bases align to TRBD2. Looked up from germline, CDR1 is LNHNV and CDR2 is YYDKDF (reference sequence). The CDR3 length is 17 residues. J was trimmed by 4 bases and V by 0 bases; bases with no gene match: 11. CDR3 loop: CATSRDLGGSIGETQYF. The CDR3 bases are TGTGCCACCAGCAGAGATCTAGGCGGGAGTATCGGAGAGACCCAGTACTTC. The full variable domain, in which reference TRBV15 and TRBJ2-5 provide the parts outside the CDR3, is DAMVIQNPRYQVTQFGKPVTLSCSQTLNHNVMYWYQQKSSQAPKLLFHYYDKDFNNEADTPDNFQSRRPNTSFCFLDIRSPGLGDTAMYLCATSRDLGGSIGETQYFGPGTRLLVL.

J is TRBJ2-7 and V is TRBV11-3; possible D gene TRBD2, 7 bases. This CDR3 has 19 amino acids. Germline V CDR1 and CDR2: SGHNT, YENEEA. V lost 5 bases, J lost 3 bases, and 29 bases lay in between. CDR3 region: CASSQGDVGGGGSIYEQYF. As DNA, the CDR3 is TGTGCCAGCAGCCAAGGCGATGTTGGTGGCGGGGGCTCCATCTACGAGCAGTACTTC.

This clone was seen only once. The gene calls are TRBV19 and TRBJ1-2; 7 positions agree with TRBD1. The germline V gene has CDR1 LNHDA and CDR2 SQIVND (reference sequence). This CDR3 is 12 amino acids long. V shed 10 bases, J shed 7 bases, and the junction held 9 bases outside the gene matches. The CDR3, as DNA: TGTGCCACCCAAGGGGACAGAGTTGGCTACACCTTC. It yields the protein CATQGDRVGYTF.

The CDR3 DNA is TGCGCCAGCAGCCTGGGGTCAGGGCCGCCTTATTTT. This gives the protein CASSLGSGPPYF. The chain combines TRBV5-1 with TRBJ2-3; tentatively, D is TRBD1 (5 bases). The CDR3 extends over 12 amino acids. Germline lookup yields CDR1 SGHRS and CDR2 YFSETQ. V lost 4 bases, J lost 15 bases, and 18 bases lay in between.

J is TRBJ2-7 and V is TRBV19; 8 bases match TRBD2. The CDR3 sequence is 14 residues long. J gave up 1 base and V 6 bases, and 5 bases lay outside the gene matches. Germline V gene data show CDR1 as LNHDA and CDR2 as SQIVND (reference sequence). In nucleotides, the CDR3 is TGTGCCAGTAGCCCGGGACTAGGGTCCTACGAGCAGTACTTC. This codes for CASSPGLGSYEQYF.

This clone was observed once. The chain has TRBV5-6 and TRBJ2-3; TRBD2 might be the D (5 bases). The germline V gene encodes CDR1 SGHDT and CDR2 YYEEEE. This CDR3 comprises 16 residues. Between the trimmed V and J ends, which lost 2 bases and 1 base, there was a span of 14 bases. The CDR3 region has the DNA TGTGCCAGCAGCTTCTACTCCAGCGGAGGCACAGATACGCAGTATTTT. It translates to CASSFYSSGGTDTQYF.

The chain combines TRBV7-2 with TRBJ2-3; the D is unclear. The CDR3 is 16 amino acids. Germline V gene lookup returns CDR1 SGHTA and CDR2 FQGNSA. V lost 3 bases and J 0 bases, leaving 13 bases between the germline ends. The CDR3: CASSFWAGASTDTQYF. For the CDR3, the DNA is TGTGCCAGCAGCTTTTGGGCAGGCGCTAGCACAGATACGCAGTATTTT.

This sequence joins TRBV4-1 and TRBJ2-7, with TRBD1 matching 12 bases. V was pared by 4 bases and J by 6 bases, with 13 bases of the junction left unmatched. CDR1 and CDR2 from the germline V gene are MGHRA and YSYEKL. This CDR3 contains 17 residues. The CDR3 coding sequence is TGCGCCAGCAGCCTAGGGGGGGTCGGGACAGGGGGCGGCGAGCAGTACTTC. It specifies CASSLGGVGTGGGEQYF.

J is TRBJ2-7 and V is TRBV27; 10 bases line up with TRBD2. CDR1 is MNHEY and CDR2 is SMNVEV in the germline V gene (reference sequence). CDR3 length: 19 residues. V lost 5 bases to trimming and J lost 4 bases; unmatched junction nucleotides: 20. The CDR3 nucleotides read TGTGCCAGCAGTCCGCCTCCAGCGGGAGGGCCGGAGGTGATGTACGAGCAGTACTTC. Protein: CASSPPPAGGPEVMYEQYF.

DNA for the CDR3: TGTGCCAGCAGCCCCGGACTCGCCTCCTACAATGAGCAGTTCTTC. It encodes CASSPGLASYNEQFF. The V call is TRBV5-6, the J call TRBJ2-1; tentatively, D is TRBD2 (5 bases). V shed 4 bases and J shed 0 bases, with 11 bases lying between them. Germline V gives CDR1 SGHDT, CDR2 YYEEEE. CDR3 length equals 15 residues.

The chain recombines TRBV20-1 with TRBJ2-7, with D possibly being TRBD1 (6 bases). V lost 5 bases to trimming and J lost 7 bases, with 12 bases between them. In germline, CDR1 is DFQATT, CDR2 SNEGSKA (reference sequence). This CDR3 contains 11 residues. CDR3 protein: CSAGYRVEQYF. As DNA, the CDR3 is TGCAGTGCTGGATACAGGGTTGAGCAGTACTTC.

The V call is TRBV5-1, the J call TRBJ2-3, with TRBD2 matching 7 bases. The CDR3 has 15 residues. Trimming cost V 4 bases and J 1 base; bases outside gene matches: 6. Germline V gives CDR1 SGHRS, CDR2 YFSETQ. CDR3 sequence (DNA): TGCGCCAGCAGCACCGGGACTACCGGCACAGATACGCAGTATTTT. Protein product: CASSTGTTGTDTQYF.

This clone was recorded a few times. V gene TRBV5-6 combines with J gene TRBJ1-1; 9 bases agree with TRBD1. Per the germline V gene, CDR1 is SGHDT and CDR2 is YYEEEE. V was pared by 4 bases and J by 5 bases, with 9 bases of the junction left unmatched. The CDR3 extends over 15 amino acids. CDR3 in amino acids: CASSRAQGAGTEAFF. Written as DNA, the CDR3 is TGTGCCAGCAGCCGAGCACAGGGGGCTGGGACTGAAGCTTTCTTT.

The V call is TRBV9, the J call TRBJ2-3; weak D call: TRBD2 (6 bases). This CDR3 contains 16 residues. Trimming removed 0 bases from V and 0 bases from J, with 11 bases in between. Germline loops: CDR1 SGDLS, CDR2 YYNGEE. CDR3 nucleotide sequence: TGTGCCAGCAGCGTAGCGCTAGCGCAAAGCACAGATACGCAGTATTTT. Translating it yields CASSVALAQSTDTQYF.

The chain carries TRBV7-9 and TRBJ1-1; 7 positions agree with TRBD1. CDR3 length equals 14 residues. The V gene's germline CDR1 is SEHNR and CDR2 FQNEAQ (reference sequence). J was trimmed by 6 bases and V by 5 bases; bases with no gene match: 9. CDR3 coding DNA: TGTGCCAGCAGCCCAGGAGGGGGCCGCGCTGAAGCTTTCTTT. Translating it yields CASSPGGGRAEAFF. The full variable domain, in which reference TRBV7-9 and TRBJ1-1 provide the parts outside the CDR3, is DTGVSQNPRHKITKRGQNVTFRCDPISEHNRLYWYRQTLGQGPEFLTYFQNEAQLEKSRLLSDRFSAERPKGSFSTLEIQRTEQGDSAMYLCASSPGGGRAEAFFGQGTRLTVV.

The chain uses TRBV13 and TRBJ1-4; D remains unclear. This CDR3 comprises 14 residues. Germline V CDR1 and CDR2: PRHDT, FYEKMQ (reference sequence). V dropped 3 bases and J dropped 3 bases, with 8 bases sitting between them. The CDR3 loop is CASSFGVSNEKLFF. CDR3 sequence (DNA): TGTGCCAGCAGCTTCGGGGTGTCTAATGAAAAACTGTTTTTT.

J is TRBJ1-1 and V is TRBV6-5; possible D gene TRBD1, 6 bases. The V gene lost 6 bases and the J gene lost 0 bases, with 11 bases spanning the gap. The CDR3 runs 14 residues. Germline V gives CDR1 MNHEY, CDR2 SVGAGI. The CDR3 sequence is CASSPQGMNTEAFF. For the CDR3, the DNA is TGTGCCAGCAGCCCACAGGGCATGAACACTGAAGCTTTCTTT.

CDR3 protein: CASSLVGGSYTF. The CDR3, as DNA: TGTGCCAGCAGCTTGGTAGGGGGCAGCTACACCTTC. J is TRBJ1-2 and V is TRBV9; 7 bases agree with TRBD1. Trimming at V came to 4 bases and at J to 9 bases, leaving 6 bases not matched to a gene. The germline CDR1 and CDR2 sequences are SGDLS and YYNGEE. The CDR3 consists of 12 residues.

The V gene is TRBV5-8, the J gene TRBJ1-3; no clear D. V was shortened by 1 base and J by 6 bases, with 14 bases between the two germline ends. This CDR3 is built from 15 residues. The germline CDR1 and CDR2 sequences are SGHTS and YDEGEE. CDR3 sequence reads: CASSLWALAANTIYF. The CDR3 DNA reads TGTGCCAGCAGCTTGTGGGCCCTGGCAGCAAACACCATATATTTT.

The chain combines TRBV6-5 with TRBJ1-5; TRBD1 matches 8 bases. V dropped 7 bases and J dropped 3; count of bases not matched to a gene: 5. The CDR3 loop spans 14 amino acids. CDR1 MNHEY and CDR2 SVGAGI come from the germline V gene. The CDR3 here is CASKKQGDNQPQHF. DNA of the CDR3: TGTGCCAGCAAGAAACAGGGGGACAATCAGCCCCAGCATTTT.

This clone was seen a handful of times. The chain joins TRBV30 to TRBJ1-1; D perhaps matches TRBD1 (6 bases). The CDR3 length is 12 residues. CDR1 and CDR2 (germline): GTSNPN, SVGIG (reference sequence). Deletions cut 5 bases from V and 1 base from J, with 8 bases between. The CDR3 is CAWDRTNTEAFF. The CDR3 region has the DNA TGTGCCTGGGACAGGACGAACACTGAAGCTTTCTTT.

CDR3 nucleotides: TGTGCCAGCAATTCGAAAACAGGATGGAACACTGAAGCTTTCTTT. Amino acid sequence: CASNSKTGWNTEAFF. The chain uses TRBV6-1 and TRBJ1-1, with D maybe TRBD1 (5 bases). The CDR3 is 15 residues long. Trimming cost V 7 bases and J 1 base, with 16 bases left between them. CDR1 and CDR2 from the germline V gene are MNHNS and SASEGT.

This rearrangement joins TRBV11-2 to TRBJ2-7, with TRBD1 matching over 7 bases. The germline V gene encodes CDR1 SGHAT and CDR2 FQNNGV. CDR3 length: 14 amino acids. The V segment lost 2 bases and the J segment 4 bases; nucleotides outside the gene matches: 5. The CDR3, as DNA: TGTGCCAGCAGCTTACGGGACAGCCGATACGAGCAGTACTTC. It encodes CASSLRDSRYEQYF.

A single count supports this clone. The V gene is TRBV2, the J gene TRBJ2-7; maybe TRBD1 (6 bases). The CDR3 runs to 14 residues. V shed 5 bases and J shed 2 bases, with 13 bases lying between them. Germline V CDR1 and CDR2: SNHLY, FYNNEI. CDR3 in DNA: TGTGCCAGCAGTCCACGGACAGAAACCTACGAGCAGTACTTC. Its protein product is CASSPRTETYEQYF.